One and the same sample provided the 25 T cell receptor beta chains below, sequenced in a study of cytomegalovirus exposure and HLA in healthy donors. Primers: 60 Vbeta forward and 13 Jbeta reverse. This table comes from immunoSEQ multiplex PCR, and its TCRdb copy is limited to in-frame clones, with some not included. This sample has around 150,000 clones, with approximately 85% found just once. The sequencing input was PBMCs. The receptors originated from a young man in good health and CMV-seropositive.

The V call is TRBV2, the J call TRBJ2-7; D call uncertain. Trimming cost V 6 bases and J 1 base, with 10 bases left between them. There are 13 residues in the CDR3. Germline V gene sequence: CDR1 SNHLY, CDR2 FYNNEI. CDR3 DNA sequence: TGTGCCAGCAGCTTGGCAGTTTCCTACGAGCAGTACTTC. Translating it yields CASSLAVSYEQYF.

This clone is a singleton in its sample. The chain employs TRBV18 and TRBJ2-2; possibly TRBD2 for D (5 bases). There are 17 residues in the CDR3. CDR1 and CDR2 (germline): KGHSH, LQKENI. The ends were cut back, 5 bases at V and 1 base at J, with 17 bases in the middle. CDR3 bases: TGTGCCAGCTCATCTCTACGCCAACGGGGGAACACCGGGGAGCTGTTTTTT. Its protein is CASSSLRQRGNTGELFF. Variable domain in full (rest from reference TRBV18 and TRBJ2-2): NAGVMQNPRHLVRRRGQEARLRCSPMKGHSHVYWYRQLPEEGLKFMVYLQKENIIDESGMPKERFSAEFPKEGPSILRIQQVVRGDSAAYFCASSSLRQRGNTGELFFGEGSRLTVL.

The gene calls are TRBV6-1 and TRBJ2-5; a weak D match, TRBD2 (5 bases). TRBJ2-7 matches the DNA end more closely, so the J call is doubtful. Germline-derived CDR1 and CDR2 are MNHNS and SASEGT. The CDR3 has 13 residues. The CDR3 protein is CASSGGISYEQYF. The CDR3 nucleotides read TGTGCCAGCAGTGGAGGGATCTCCTACGAGCAGTACTTC.

The chain has TRBV7-7 and TRBJ1-3; D might be TRBD1 (5 bases). V lost 5 bases and J lost 0, with 17 bases in between. CDR1 and CDR2 (germline): SSHAT, FNYEAQ (reference sequence). This CDR3 has 17 amino acids. The CDR3, as DNA: TGTGCCAGCAGCCCCGGGACTGGCCGAAGCTCTGGAAACACCATATATTTT. This codes for CASSPGTGRSSGNTIYF. The full variable domain, rest sourced from reference TRBV7-7 and TRBJ1-3, is GAGVSQSPRYKVTKRGQDVTLRCDPISSHATLYWYQQALGQGPEFLTYFNYEAQPDKSGLPSDRFSAERPEGSISTLTIQRTEQRDSAMYRCASSPGTGRSSGNTIYFGEGSWLTVV.

This rearrangement joins TRBV18 to TRBJ1-2; tentatively, D is TRBD1 (5 bases). Germline V gene data show CDR1 as KGHSH and CDR2 as LQKENI. The CDR3 has 15 residues. V dropped 1 base and J dropped 3 bases, with 12 bases sitting between them. CDR3 nucleotide sequence: TGTGCCAGCTCACCACTGGGACTGACGGACTATGGCTACACCTTC. Encoded protein: CASSPLGLTDYGYTF.

CDR3 bases: TGTGCCAGCAGCGTAGGTGAAGGGATAGGGGACGAGCAGTACTTC. It is translated as CASSVGEGIGDEQYF. This chain links TRBV9 with TRBJ2-7; D is possibly TRBD1 (5 bases). In germline, CDR1 is SGDLS, CDR2 YYNGEE. The CDR3 runs 15 residues. The ends were cut back, 0 bases at V and 5 bases at J, with 15 bases in the middle. The full variable domain, its missing parts supplied by reference TRBV9 and TRBJ2-7, is DSGVTQTPKHLITATGQRVTLRCSPRSGDLSVYWYQQSLDQGLQFLIQYYNGEERAKGNILERFSAQQFPDLHSELNLSSLELGDSALYFCASSVGEGIGDEQYFGPGTRLTVT.

The CDR3 region is CASSASSGTSGGYTF. The CDR3 coding sequence is TGTGCCAGCAGTGCCTCTTCGGGCACTTCGGGGGGCTACACCTTC. The rearrangement joins TRBV6-1 to TRBJ1-2; D is uncertain. With 4 bases removed from V and 8 bases from J, the gap between germline ends came to 20 bases. CDR3 size: 15 residues. CDR1 and CDR2 from the germline V gene are MNHNS and SASEGT.

This chain links TRBV11-2 with TRBJ2-3; weak D call: TRBD2 (5 bases). Trimming removed 1 base from V and 2 bases from J, with 10 bases in between. CDR1 is SGHAT and CDR2 is FQNNGV in the germline V gene. This CDR3 has 15 residues. The CDR3 region is CASSLGSGLTDTQYF. CDR3 DNA: TGTGCCAGCAGCTTAGGATCTGGACTCACAGATACGCAGTATTTT.

The V gene is TRBV5-8, the J gene TRBJ2-5; 10 bases line up with TRBD2. This CDR3 comprises 15 residues. Per the germline V gene, CDR1 is SGHTS and CDR2 is YDEGEE. The J segment lost 8 bases and the V segment lost 0 bases, leaving 7 bases of the junction unmatched. CDR3 protein: CASSLVSSGGITQYF. DNA for the CDR3: TGTGCCAGCAGCTTGGTGTCTAGCGGGGGTATAACCCAGTACTTC.

This clone was seen just once. The rearrangement joins TRBV11-2 to TRBJ1-4; the D is unclear. V dropped 0 bases and J dropped 8 bases, with 13 bases sitting between them. CDR1 and CDR2 from the germline V gene are SGHAT and FQNNGV. The CDR3 extends over 15 amino acids. Written as DNA, the CDR3 is TGTGCCAGCAGCTTAGATCGTACGGTTCGGGAAAAACTGTTTTTT. This sequence encodes CASSLDRTVREKLFF.

This clone came up once. The chain employs TRBV7-2 and TRBJ1-1; TRBD1 aligns across 8 bases. The ends lost 7 bases at V and 10 bases at J; junction bases unmatched: 14. CDR3 length: 14 amino acids. The germline V gene encodes CDR1 SGHTA and CDR2 FQGNSA. This CDR3 reads CASTPDRDNHRAFF. CDR3 bases: TGTGCCAGCACCCCGGACAGGGACAACCACCGAGCTTTCTTT. Full variable domain (missing parts from reference TRBV7-2 and TRBJ1-1): GAGVSQSPSNKVTEKGKDVELRCDPISGHTALYWYRQSLGQGLEFLIYFQGNSAPDKSGLPSDRFSAERTGGSVSTLTIQRTQQEDSAVYLCASTPDRDNHRAFFGQGTRLTVV.

This sequence joins TRBV27 and TRBJ2-1, with 9 bases matching TRBD1. From germline, CDR1 is MNHEY and CDR2 SMNVEV (reference sequence). CDR3 length: 14 amino acids. J gave up 8 bases and V 4 bases, and 6 bases lay outside the gene matches. CDR3: CASSSWDRVYEQFF. CDR3 nucleotides: TGTGCCAGCAGTTCCTGGGACAGGGTGTATGAGCAGTTCTTC.

This chain connects TRBV11-2 to TRBJ2-3; 8 bases line up with TRBD2. With 1 base clipped from V and 1 base from J, the junction kept 7 bases outside the gene matches. This CDR3 has 17 amino acids. Germline V gives CDR1 SGHAT, CDR2 FQNNGV. Here the CDR3 DNA reads TGTGCCAGCAGCTTAGCCGGGAGGGGCGGGGGCACAGATACGCAGTATTTT. It encodes CASSLAGRGGGTDTQYF.

This rearrangement joins TRBV7-7 to TRBJ2-1; TRBD2 aligns across 12 bases. The CDR3 length is 15 residues. Germline CDR1 and CDR2: SSHAT and FNYEAQ (reference sequence). The V and J ends lost 5 bases and 9 bases, in that order; junction bases with no gene match: 8. Here the CDR3 reads CASSATSGGEGEQFF. The CDR3 coding sequence is TGTGCCAGCAGCGCGACTAGCGGGGGTGAGGGTGAGCAGTTCTTC. The variable domain in full, completed from reference TRBV7-7 and TRBJ2-1, reads GAGVSQSPRYKVTKRGQDVTLRCDPISSHATLYWYQQALGQGPEFLTYFNYEAQPDKSGLPSDRFSAERPEGSISTLTIQRTEQRDSAMYRCASSATSGGEGEQFFGPGTRLTVL.

The rearrangement uses TRBV2 and TRBJ1-1; D not certain. CDR1 and CDR2 (germline): SNHLY, FYNNEI. The length of the CDR3 is 11 residues. V was clipped by 9 bases and J by 3 bases, with 8 bases between them. The CDR3 DNA sequence: TGTGCCAGTACCCCGGACACTGAAGCTTTCTTT. It encodes CASTPDTEAFF.

This clone was detected only once. V is TRBV19 and J is TRBJ2-5; the D gene is possibly TRBD1 (6 bases). The V end lost 7 bases, the J end lost 0 bases, and 12 bases lay between the germline ends. From germline, CDR1 is LNHDA and CDR2 SQIVND (reference sequence). The CDR3 covers 14 residues. The CDR3 sequence is CASKAGQNQETQYF. CDR3 nucleotide sequence: TGTGCCAGTAAGGCTGGACAGAACCAAGAGACCCAGTACTTC.

The rearrangement links TRBV7-2 to TRBJ2-5, with 9 nucleotides matching TRBD1. The J call may be faulty, since TRBJ2-7 better matches the DNA end. The CDR3 is made up of 16 amino acids. CDR1 and CDR2 from the germline V gene are SGHTA and FQGNSA. DNA of the CDR3: TGTGCCAGCAGCCCCGTATGGACAGGGGCCCCCTACGAGCAGTACTTC. Translated, it gives CASSPVWTGAPYEQYF.

This rearrangement joins TRBV9 to TRBJ1-1; TRBD1 agrees at 10 bases. The CDR3 sequence is 15 residues long. Germline-derived CDR1 and CDR2 are SGDLS and YYNGEE. V gave up 3 bases and J gave up 5 bases; unmatched junction bases: 7. The CDR3 DNA reads as TGTGCCAGCAGCGGACAGGGGGCCGTAGGTACTGAAGCTTTCTTT. Protein: CASSGQGAVGTEAFF.

This chain uses TRBV6-5 with TRBJ2-7; 7 bases align to TRBD1. V was pared by 6 bases and J by 5 bases, with 7 bases of the junction left unmatched. The CDR3 totals 13 residues. The germline V gene encodes CDR1 MNHEY and CDR2 SVGAGI. CDR3 protein: CASSPRQGHEQYF. The CDR3 nucleotides read TGTGCCAGCAGCCCGAGACAGGGCCACGAGCAGTACTTC.

The V and J genes are TRBV5-6 and TRBJ1-2, with 8 bases identical to TRBD1. V was pared by 3 bases and J by 2 bases, with 3 bases of the junction left unmatched. This CDR3 spans 14 amino acids. Germline CDR1 SGHDT, CDR2 YYEEEE. As DNA, the CDR3 is TGTGCCAGCAGCTCGTACAGGGGGAACTATGGCTACACCTTC. As protein: CASSSYRGNYGYTF.

V usage is TRBV6-5 and J usage is TRBJ2-7; TRBD1 matches at 7 bases. Germline CDR1 reads MNHEY; CDR2 reads SVGAGI. V was clipped by 5 bases and J by 5 bases; unmatched bases: 6. CDR3 size: 13 residues. Here the CDR3 reads CASSHRQGHEQYF. The CDR3 nucleotides are TGTGCCAGCAGTCACCGACAGGGCCACGAGCAGTACTTC.

The gene calls are TRBV6-6 and TRBJ1-2; D gene unclear. The CDR3 is 13 amino acids. Germline V lookup: CDR1 MNHNY, CDR2 SVGAGI (reference sequence). With 2 bases removed from V and 6 bases from J, the gap between germline ends came to 10 bases. The CDR3 sequence is CASSYGETNGYTF. DNA for the CDR3: TGTGCCAGCAGTTACGGGGAGACGAATGGCTACACCTTC.

On this clone: Additional DNA sequences in this sample encode the identical CDR3. J is TRBJ2-5 and V is TRBV9; TRBD2 matches at 12 bases. The end of the DNA aligns better with TRBJ2-7, so the J call may be wrong. The V gene's germline CDR1 is SGDLS and CDR2 YYNGEE. There are 14 residues in the CDR3. This chain's CDR3 is CASSASGGAYEQYF. CDR3 coding DNA: TGTGCCAGCAGCGCTAGCGGGGGGGCCTACGAGCAGTACTTC.

The rearrangement links TRBV6-1 to TRBJ1-1; D gene unclear. This CDR3 region has 13 residues. Germline values: CDR1 MNHNS, CDR2 SASEGT. The germline V and J ends were trimmed by 2 bases and 11 bases, with 15 bases remaining between them. The CDR3 DNA is TGTGCCAGCAGTGAACGACCGGGGTCGGTTGCTTTCTTT. Protein sequence: CASSERPGSVAFF.

This clone was observed once. The chain is built from TRBV19 and TRBJ1-2; D is perhaps TRBD1 (6 bases). The germline V gene encodes CDR1 LNHDA and CDR2 SQIVND (reference sequence). This CDR3 has 12 residues. The V end was cut by 7 bases, the J end by 8 bases, with 14 bases between. CDR3 sequence: CASTRGFWGYTF. The CDR3 nucleotides read TGTGCCAGTACCAGGGGATTTTGGGGCTACACCTTC.